The 10 T cell receptor beta chains below were found in one sample sequenced in a study of T cell repertoires in cytomegalovirus infection. TCRdb itself ran the reads through MiXCR, one entry per CDR3 protein. Altogether about 330,000 distinct CDR3 sequences are present, 34% being singletons, with the ten largest covering roughly 13%. Antigens for these TCRs are unknown. The sample was cultured PBMCs, taken from culture after CMV antigen stimulation. The origin of the receptors is a human donor in good health (CMV status not recorded). Some clones in this sample may be carry-over from other donors' samples.

This rearrangement joins TRBV19 to TRBJ2-3; D ambiguous. V was pared by 8 bases and J by 3 bases, with 18 bases between. Germline V gene lookup returns CDR1 LNHDA and CDR2 SQIVND (reference sequence). This CDR3 is 15 amino acids long. For the CDR3, the DNA is TGTGCCAGTCTCGACTCCGCCCCTGGGACAGATACGCAGTATTTT. Its translation: CASLDSAPGTDTQYF.

There are a few counts of this clonotype. V is TRBV7-2 and J is TRBJ2-1; weak D call: TRBD2 (6 bases). This CDR3 has 14 amino acids. V lost 4 bases and J 4 bases, leaving 11 bases between the germline ends. Germline V gene lookup returns CDR1 SGHTA and CDR2 FQGNSA. CDR3 sequence: CASSYTSRYNEQFF. The CDR3 DNA reads TGTGCCAGCAGCTACACTAGCCGATACAATGAGCAGTTCTTC.

This chain links TRBV11-2 with TRBJ2-5, with D hard to call. V lost 4 bases, J lost 5 bases, and 14 bases lay in between. Germline assignment: CDR1 SGHAT and CDR2 FQNNGV. This CDR3 has 14 residues. CDR3 residues: CASSSAPRRETQYF. The CDR3 nucleotides are TGTGCCAGCAGCTCCGCTCCCAGGCGGGAGACCCAGTACTTC.

This clonotype was seen many times. V gene TRBV7-6 combines with J gene TRBJ2-5; a possible D gene is TRBD1 (6 bases). CDR3 size: 15 residues. Trimming cost V 5 bases and J 3 bases, with 16 bases left between them. Germline lookup yields CDR1 SGHVS and CDR2 FNYEAQ. Here the CDR3 DNA reads TGTGCCAGCAGCCCCCGGCCAGGGGCGGAAGAGACCCAGTACTTC. This encodes CASSPRPGAEETQYF.

This clonotype has more than one count but fewer than ten. V gene TRBV4-3 combines with J gene TRBJ1-1, with D maybe TRBD1 (5 bases). The germline CDR1 and CDR2 sequences are LGHNA and YSLEER. V was cut by 2 bases and J by 1 base, with 8 bases left in between. CDR3 length: 14 residues. The DNA for the CDR3 is TGCGCCAGCAGCCAAAGGACACCGAACACTGAAGCTTTCTTT. Protein product: CASSQRTPNTEAFF.

This chain uses TRBV18 with TRBJ2-1; 12 bases are shared with TRBD2. The J segment lost 5 bases and the V segment lost 8 bases, leaving 13 bases of the junction unmatched. The CDR3 extends over 17 amino acids. Germline V lookup: CDR1 KGHSH, CDR2 LQKENI. The CDR3 bases are TGTGCCAGCAGCCCTACTAGCGGGAGGCCCCTTAACAATGAGCAGTTCTTC. Translated, it gives CASSPTSGRPLNNEQFF.

This clonotype was detected many times. The CDR3 loop is CASSYTDSSSYNEQFF. CDR3 bases: TGTGCCAGCAGTTACACGGACTCCTCCTCCTACAATGAGCAGTTCTTC. The chain has TRBV6-5 and TRBJ2-1, with D possibly being TRBD2 (5 bases). V lost 2 bases and J 0 bases, leaving 11 bases between the germline ends. The germline V gene encodes CDR1 MNHEY and CDR2 SVGAGI. The CDR3 is 16 residues long.

The chain employs TRBV7-2 and TRBJ2-1; 10 bases match TRBD2. CDR1 is SGHTA and CDR2 is FQGNSA in the germline V gene. J was trimmed by 7 bases and V by 7 bases; bases with no gene match: 10. CDR3 length: 15 amino acids. The CDR3 protein is CASTLASGGGNEQFF. Here the CDR3 DNA reads TGTGCCAGCACCCTTGCTAGCGGGGGAGGGAATGAGCAGTTCTTC.

The V and J genes are TRBV5-1 and TRBJ1-1, with D tentatively TRBD1 (5 bases). Trimming left V 8 bases short and J 2 bases short, with 16 bases between. Germline V gene sequence: CDR1 SGHRS, CDR2 YFSETQ. The CDR3 loop spans 14 amino acids. CDR3 sequence: CASSGRVRNTEAFF. As DNA, the CDR3 is TGCGCCAGTTCAGGGCGGGTAAGAAACACTGAAGCTTTCTTT.

V and J are TRBV20-1 and TRBJ2-7, with 8 nucleotides matching TRBD2. The junction had 15 bases not matched to a gene; V was cut back by 6 bases and J by 2 bases. CDR1 DFQATT and CDR2 SNEGSKA come from the germline V gene (reference sequence). CDR3 length: 16 amino acids. Here the CDR3 reads CSAPSRGAGDPYEQYF. DNA of the CDR3: TGCAGTGCCCCGTCCCGGGGAGCGGGAGATCCCTACGAGCAGTACTTC.